This T cell receptor (beta chain) was found in a study of blood T cell repertoires in COVID-19. About the research overall: In each case, the material was cDNA or gDNA derived from T cells, B-cell-depleted T cells, or PBMCs.

Those who participated ranged in age from 18 to 89 years and resided in approximately 23 US areas. The study assigned cohorts using participant-reported clinical history. Between the trimmed V and J ends, which lost 10 bases and 7 bases, there was a span of 22 bases. Germline V gives CDR1 ENHRY, CDR2 SYGVKD. This CDR3 region has 15 residues. Measured with immunoSEQ multiplex PCR; TCRdb has only the in-frame clones, and not every one. The table lists 200,000 to 300,000 clones, about 91% of them singletons, with roughly 1.2% in the top ten. The chain employs TRBV10-3 and TRBJ1-4, with D unclear. Sequencing used PBMCs or T cells enriched from blood (not recorded which). This TCR was sampled from a middle-aged woman with acute COVID-19. The CDR3 region is CATVPRLGGSEKLFF. The CDR3 DNA sequence: TGTGCCACCGTCCCCCGGCTGGGAGGGAGTGAAAAACTGTTTTTT.